This paragraph reports one T cell receptor (beta chain). The germline V gene encodes CDR1 SGHAT and CDR2 FQDESV (reference sequence). The length of the CDR3 is 13 residues. Trimming cost V 4 bases and J 15 bases; bases outside gene matches: 12. The authors' processing: Reference gene primer amplification gave nucleated cell count estimates. Libraries were prepared by immunoSEQ multiplex PCR; TCRdb keeps only in-frame clonotypes and omits some of them. Clonal size and the V and J genes are those of that table, whereas D and trimming came from the DNA. This table holds nearly 25,000 clones, 92% found once. The data derive from a study of blood T cell repertoires in COVID-19. Study context: The origin of the acute and convalescent COVID-19 samples was the United States, Italy and Spain. PBMCs, B-cell-depleted T cells, or T cells were the source of the cDNA or gDNA that made up the material.

This TCR was recovered from a man aged 65 to 85 with active COVID-19. Sequences were obtained from peripheral blood. This chain joins TRBV11-1 and TRBJ2-1; 7 bases align to TRBD2. The CDR3 DNA follows: TGTGCCAGCAGCTCCCGGGAGGAACCTCACCGGTTCTTC. It yields the protein CASSSREEPHRFF.